The entry below describes one TCR beta chain. Its antigen is not known. CDR1 and CDR2 from the germline V gene are SNHLY and FYNNEI. Trimming at V came to 6 bases and at J to 0 bases, leaving 3 bases not matched to a gene. The CDR3 totals 14 residues. This sample is part of a study of T-cell reconstitution after alpha-beta-depleted transplantation in children. Whole-study findings and limits: Counts and diversity of T cells one year after transplant came mostly from newly produced T cells. Reportedly, alpha-beta T cells present about two months post-transplant originated from several hundred expanded clones of graft origin. The high TCRbeta diversity at day 60 in some patients came from surviving recipient T cells and thymic progenitors.

Molecular barcoding with unique molecular identifiers was used for the TCRbeta library. Each CDR3 protein gets one entry after TCRdb re-called the PCR reads with MiXCR. Among some 220,000 distinct CDR3 sequences listed, 11% were seen once. The specimen comprised PBMCs, sampled before TCRalphabeta/CD19-depleted stem cell transplant. This clonotype was sampled from a child less than two years old with acute myeloid leukemia, due to receive a stem cell transplant. This sequence joins TRBV2 and TRBJ2-3; 7 nucleotides agree with TRBD1. The DNA of the CDR3 is TGTGCCAGCAGAGACAGGGTCAGCACAGATACGCAGTATTTT. It is translated as CASRDRVSTDTQYF.